This T cell receptor (beta chain) comes out of a study of T cell responses to AZD1222 COVID-19 vaccine (dated by TCRdb to 2020 to 2023). Context from the whole study: A total of approximately 240 trial participants underwent TCR sequencing, of whom some 210 received two doses of AZD1222 and some 26 received two doses of the MenACWY control vaccine. Trial participants were enrolled into age subgroups of 18-55, 56-69 and 70-plus years, which contained roughly 140, 27 and 60 TCR-sequenced participants, respectively.

The germline V and J ends show losses of 3 bases and 2 bases respectively, and no gene match explains 4 bases of the junction. CDR1 and CDR2 (MNHEY, SMNVEV) derive from the germline V gene (reference sequence). The CDR3 covers 15 residues, taking in both the cysteine and the phenylalanine. Only CDR3 DNA remains: 45 bases, in frame from the first base. Findings and caveats that apply to the study as a whole: Most participants were white British and females outnumbered males, and the authors suggested that clonal diversity may have been underestimated. Reportedly, close to half of the unique spike-specific TCRs recognized epitopes lying outside the regions that are mutated in the B.1.351 and B.1.1.7 variants. In the small 56-69-year group, the increase in depth fell short of significance, most likely because of low power. Because no samples from the day 14 peak response were available, repertoires could be characterized only after the peak T cell response. After two AZD1222 doses, spike-specific TCR breadth and depth were significantly higher than at day 0 and than in MenACWY recipients. The vaccine-associated CD4 TCRs covered the entire spike protein, and the dominant responses fell in regions 160-218 and 743-854. Conclusions about previously exposed vaccinees are limited, since just five to seven AZD1222 recipients were seropositive for SARS-CoV-2 at baseline.

The CDR3 regions of human TCRbeta chains were analyzed by immunosequencing. The study's own analysis went as follows. Repertoire TCRs were matched against a reference library of SARS-CoV-2-specific TCRs generated with the MIRA antigen-specificity platform. Breadth was defined as the fraction of unique TCRs that were SARS-CoV-2-associated, and depth was defined as the fraction of total T cells that were SARS-CoV-2-associated. Using the MIRA data, each spike-specific TCR was assigned both to the spike region to which the TCR was reactive and to a CD4 or CD8 class. Log10-transformed breadth and depth values were compared by one-way ANOVA with Sidak's multiple comparisons tests. Imported from immuneACCESS, the table was reduced by TCRdb to in-frame sequences with V and J called. These copies leave out some clones; in studies compared against another copy, an unresolved V gene accounts for under half, and the cause of the remainder is not known. D and trimming come from the DNA, and the V and J calls and clone size come from that table. This sample is represented by about 110,000 clones; approximately 90% of them were singletons. The leading ten clones occupy roughly 14% of the sample.

A word on this clone: Which antigen it targets is not known. No per-base quality is available; no much larger clone lies one base away.

The time point label, as the study defines it: about 28 days (+/-7) after the second vaccine dose. AZD1222 recipients given second doses at about 4 weeks or at about 12 weeks were pooled, since spike-specific TCR depth and breadth were not found to differ between the two schedules. Samples from vaccinated people were obtained from the UK trials COV001 and COV002, which included a single-blind randomized controlled phase 2/3 trial of AZD1222 (ChAdOx1 nCoV-19) in healthy adults. For TCRbeta chain sequencing, PBMC samples were collected from trial participants at day 0 and at day 28 after the second dose.

Recombination connected TRBV27 to TRBJ2-1, and 7 junction bases match TRBD1. The sequence came from an adult who received the AZD1222 COVID-19 vaccine. The specimen was peripheral blood, collected 28 days after the second AZD1222 dose. The CDR3 corresponds to CASSFTGTAYNEQFF. In nucleotides, the sequence is TGTGCCAGCAGTTTCACCGGGACAGCCTACAATGAGCAGTTCTTC.